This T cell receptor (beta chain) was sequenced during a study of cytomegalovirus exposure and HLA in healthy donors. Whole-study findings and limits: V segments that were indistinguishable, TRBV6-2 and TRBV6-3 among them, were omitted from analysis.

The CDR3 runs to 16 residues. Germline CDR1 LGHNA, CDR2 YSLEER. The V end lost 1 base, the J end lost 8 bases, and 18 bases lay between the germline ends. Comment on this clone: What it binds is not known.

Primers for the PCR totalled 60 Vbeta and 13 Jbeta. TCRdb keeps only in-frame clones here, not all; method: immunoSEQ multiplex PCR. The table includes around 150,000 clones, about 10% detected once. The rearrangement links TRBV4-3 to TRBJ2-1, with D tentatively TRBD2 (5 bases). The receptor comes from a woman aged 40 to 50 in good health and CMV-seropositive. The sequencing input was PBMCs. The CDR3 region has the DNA TGCGCCAGCAGCCAAGGGGCCTTATCTAGCAGAGATGAGCAGTTCTTC. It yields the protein CASSQGALSSRDEQFF.